The present TCR beta chain was sequenced within a study of cytomegalovirus exposure and HLA in healthy donors. Study-wide background: Among the 400 or so donors who were genotyped, 81% fell in the genetic ancestry cluster that is associated with self-reported Caucasian donors. Overall study findings and caveats: CMV serostatus alone was available as immune exposure information. Several of the most significant clusters were apparently associated with common viral pathogens in a later analysis.

PCR used 60 Vbeta primers and 13 Jbeta primers. Assay: immunoSEQ multiplex PCR; the TCRdb copy retains only in-frame clones and omits some. The table records approximately 89,000 clones, roughly 86% of them present only once. Not recorded for this donor was the CMV serostatus. Germline V CDR1 and CDR2: MNHEY, SMNVEV (reference sequence). V was cut by 6 bases and J by 9 bases, with 20 bases left in between. This CDR3 comprises 14 residues. In this sample, this clone turned up a few times. Its antigen remains unknown. The chain combines TRBV27 with TRBJ1-1; the D gene is possibly TRBD1 (6 bases). The TCR sequence derives from a human donor in good health. The specimen sequenced was PBMCs. CDR3 residues: CASSPRLGAGKAFF. Here the CDR3 DNA reads TGTGCCAGCAGCCCTCGCTTGGGGGCCGGGAAAGCTTTCTTT.